This entry describes one T cell receptor (beta chain). Antigen unknown. Thymus specimens were resections from corrective heart surgery. Donation was from healthy Finnish infants who were having corrective surgery that addressed congenital heart defects. The source of the sample is a study of human thymus T cells. Study-wide points: Related research found strongly overlapping thymic repertoires in unrelated individuals. Gene usage (both V and J) appeared biased in thymic and blood repertoires.

Trimming removed 9 bases at V and 5 bases at J, with 19 bases between. Germline V gene sequence: CDR1 MNHEY, CDR2 SVGAGI. The CDR3 totals 15 residues. Some clones are missing from TCRdb's copy, which holds only in-frame ones; the method was immunoSEQ multiplex PCR. The table records 100,000 to 150,000 clones, about 93% of them present only once. Sequencing was done on a sample of thymus tissue. The chain combines TRBV6-5 with TRBJ2-2; maybe TRBD1 (6 bases). The receptor comes from a boy younger than two with a congenital heart defect but otherwise immunologically healthy. CDR3 amino acids: CASRGHRARTGELFF. The CDR3 coding sequence is TGTGCCAGTCGGGGTCACAGGGCTCGAACCGGGGAGCTGTTTTTT.